This TCR beta chain came from a study of glioma-infiltrating T cells after dendritic cell vaccination. Findings and caveats of the study: Patients with more pretreatment TILs had longer time to progression and survival.

Trimming removed 8 bases from V and 7 bases from J; junction bases left unmatched: 26. The CDR3 extends over 19 amino acids. Germline V gene sequence: CDR1 SNHLY, CDR2 FYNNEI. The repertoire was sequenced with immunoSEQ multiplex PCR; TCRdb's copy has only in-frame clones and lacks some. The table records 70,000 to 95,000 clones, roughly 84% of them present only once. This clone is a singleton in its sample. Its antigen remains unidentified. The time point was: after dendritic cell vaccination, including at tumor progression/relapse. All glioblastoma patients lacked an isocitrate dehydrogenase mutation.

The sample consisted of blood, taken after dendritic cell vaccination. J is TRBJ2-7 and V is TRBV2, with 10 bases aligning to TRBD2. This TCR derives from a human donor with glioblastoma. The CDR3 DNA reads as TGTGCCAGCTCCGCTGGGCGGGGACAGATCACTAGCGGGAAGGGGGAGCAGTACTTC. Encoded protein: CASSAGRGQITSGKGEQYF.